What follows is one TCR beta chain and its context. CDR3 size: 16 residues. V gave up 2 bases and J gave up 6 bases; unmatched junction bases: 6. Germline assignment: CDR1 LGHNA and CDR2 YNFKEQ. This record belongs to a study of T cell changes during pregnancy in multiple sclerosis. Sequenced by immunoSEQ multiplex PCR; TCRdb stores in-frame clones only, minus some. This sample carries over 30,000 clones, around 90% of them seen once, and the ten largest clones take roughly 3.5%. The source is a female donor with multiple sclerosis, enrolled in a pregnancy study. This specimen consisted of CD8+ T cells from peripheral blood mononuclear cells, obtained in the third trimester of pregnancy. The gene calls are TRBV4-2 and TRBJ1-4; 10 nucleotides agree with TRBD1. CDR3 sequence (DNA): TGTGCCAGCAGCCAAACCACCGGGACAGGGGATGAAAAACTGTTTTTT. Protein sequence: CASSQTTGTGDEKLFF.